Shown below are 31 T cell receptor beta chains from a single sample sequenced in a study of OX40 agonist ivuxolimab in advanced cancers. Produced via immunoSEQ multiplex PCR; TCRdb's table is partial and in-frame only. The data hold tens of thousands of clones, with approximately 90% observed a single time. This material consisted of CD4+ or CD8+ T cells sorted from blood, taken in a trial of the OX40 agonist ivuxolimab. The origin of the receptors is an adult with an advanced solid tumor such as melanoma, head and neck, liver or kidney cancer.

The CDR3 DNA follows: TGTGCCAGCAGTGGGACAGGGATCGATACGCAGTATTTT. Encoded protein: CASSGTGIDTQYF. The chain is built from TRBV27 and TRBJ2-3, with 9 bases aligning to TRBD1. The length of the CDR3 is 13 residues. Germline CDR1 reads MNHEY; CDR2 reads SMNVEV (reference sequence). Trimming cost V 5 bases and J 6 bases; bases outside gene matches: 3.

V and J are TRBV9 and TRBJ1-2, with D possibly matching TRBD1 (5 bases). V was trimmed by 2 bases and J by 6 bases, leaving 14 bases between them. The germline gives CDR1 SGDLS, CDR2 YYNGEE. CDR3 length equals 14 residues. The CDR3 sequence is CASSVDRFLDGYTF. CDR3 sequence (DNA): TGTGCCAGCAGCGTTGACAGATTCCTGGATGGCTACACCTTC. Full variable domain (rest looked up from reference TRBV9 and TRBJ1-2): DSGVTQTPKHLITATGQRVTLRCSPRSGDLSVYWYQQSLDQGLQFLIQYYNGEERAKGNILERFSAQQFPDLHSELNLSSLELGDSALYFCASSVDRFLDGYTFGSGTRLTVV.

This chain uses TRBV4-1 with TRBJ2-5; TRBD1 might be the D (6 bases). Germline lookup yields CDR1 MGHRA and CDR2 YSYEKL. V was cut by 0 bases and J by 2 bases, with 10 bases left in between. This CDR3 is 15 amino acids long. CDR3 residues: CASSQEGAEQETQYF. The CDR3 DNA reads TGCGCCAGCAGCCAAGAGGGGGCAGAGCAAGAGACCCAGTACTTC.

Concerning this clone itself: Other DNA sequences within the sample encode an identical CDR3. V usage is TRBV10-3 and J usage is TRBJ2-3; TRBD1 is a possible D gene (5 bases). CDR1 ENHRY and CDR2 SYGVKD come from the germline V gene. V gave up 0 bases and J gave up 5 bases, with 12 bases separating them. The CDR3 sequence is 15 residues long. The CDR3 nucleotides read TGTGCCATCAGTGAGTCGGGGCGACCTGGAGATACGCAGTATTTT. Amino acids: CAISESGRPGDTQYF.

DNA of the CDR3: TGTGCCAGCAGGGCCCTTGGAAGCTCCTACAATGAGCAGTTCTTC. The encoded protein is CASRALGSSYNEQFF. The chain employs TRBV9 and TRBJ2-1; D gene unclear. The CDR3 runs to 15 residues. V lost 5 bases to trimming and J lost 0 bases, with 12 bases between them. The germline gives CDR1 SGDLS, CDR2 YYNGEE.

The chain is built from TRBV5-4 and TRBJ1-1, with 7 bases aligning to TRBD1. This CDR3 spans 15 amino acids. V lost 5 bases to trimming and J lost 2 bases; unmatched junction nucleotides: 9. Germline CDR1 and CDR2: SGHNT and YYREEE (reference sequence). This chain's CDR3 is CASRYEGQRNTEAFF. CDR3 DNA sequence: TGTGCCAGCAGGTATGAGGGACAGAGAAACACTGAAGCTTTCTTT.

This clone was observed once. This chain connects TRBV28 to TRBJ2-2, with D maybe TRBD1 (5 bases). Per the germline V gene, CDR1 is MDHEN and CDR2 is SYDVKM. The CDR3 is made up of 16 amino acids. V was shortened by 0 bases and J by 0 bases, with 8 bases between the two germline ends. The CDR3 nucleotides are TGTGCCAGCAGTTTATGGCCAGGGACGAACACCGGGGAGCTGTTTTTT. This gives the protein CASSLWPGTNTGELFF.

This chain connects TRBV14 to TRBJ1-1, with 8 bases that match TRBD1. The CDR3 length is 15 residues. The trim removed 3 bases at V and 5 bases at J, leaving 8 bases unmatched. Germline CDR1 is SGHDN and CDR2 is FVKESK. CDR3 amino acids: CASSQLTGVGTEAFF. As DNA, the CDR3 is TGTGCCAGCAGCCAGCTGACAGGGGTCGGTACTGAAGCTTTCTTT.

This chain connects TRBV15 to TRBJ1-2; D perhaps matches TRBD1 (5 bases). CDR3 length equals 15 residues. V shed 5 bases and J shed 4 bases, with 17 bases lying between them. Germline CDR1 and CDR2: LNHNV and YYDKDF (reference sequence). CDR3 amino acids: CATSLGGGGGYGYTF. The CDR3 DNA reads as TGTGCCACCAGCCTCGGCGGGGGGGGAGGCTATGGCTACACCTTC.

The table lists this clone with a count of one. The chain combines TRBV7-9 with TRBJ1-6; D not resolved. V lost 4 bases and J lost 10, with 11 bases in between. The CDR3 loop spans 13 amino acids. The V gene's germline CDR1 is SEHNR and CDR2 FQNEAQ (reference sequence). The CDR3 reads CASSSTSGSPLHF. The DNA of the CDR3 is TGTGCCAGCAGCTCGACCAGCGGATCACCCCTCCACTTT.

This chain links TRBV28 with TRBJ2-1, with 8 bases identical to TRBD2. The V gene's germline CDR1 is MDHEN and CDR2 SYDVKM. V lost 7 bases, J lost 7 bases, and 12 bases stayed unmatched. The CDR3 is 15 residues long. For the CDR3, the DNA is TGTGCCAGCAATCTTGGATCGGGGGGGCGAAATGAGCAGTTCTTC. Translated: CASNLGSGGRNEQFF.

The chain joins TRBV10-3 to TRBJ2-1, with 7 bases lining up with TRBD1. From germline, CDR1 is ENHRY and CDR2 SYGVKD. This CDR3 is 14 amino acids long. The junction had 5 bases not matched to a gene; V was cut back by 3 bases and J by 6 bases. The CDR3 reads CAISERQGGNEQFF. In DNA, the CDR3 is TGTGCCATCAGTGAAAGACAGGGTGGCAATGAGCAGTTCTTC.

The rearrangement links TRBV28 to TRBJ1-1; tentatively, D is TRBD1 (6 bases). Per germline, CDR1 MDHEN and CDR2 SYDVKM. V dropped 6 bases and J dropped 2 bases, with 16 bases sitting between them. The CDR3 consists of 15 residues. For the CDR3, the DNA is TGTGCCAGCAGCCCCATCGACAGGCCTAACACTGAAGCTTTCTTT. It translates to CASSPIDRPNTEAFF.

The chain employs TRBV18 and TRBJ1-5, with D tentatively TRBD1 (6 bases). CDR3 length: 16 amino acids. Between the trimmed V and J ends, which lost 3 bases and 3 bases, there was a span of 15 bases. The germline V gene encodes CDR1 KGHSH and CDR2 LQKENI. CDR3 in amino acids: CASSPTGGQVNQPQHF. DNA of the CDR3: TGTGCCAGCTCACCTACTGGGGGACAAGTCAATCAGCCCCAGCATTTT.

Regarding this clone: Relative to the germline gene, one junction end is altered; a read error may explain this. This chain links TRBV28 with TRBJ2-7; weak D call: TRBD2 (5 bases). Germline CDR1 MDHEN, CDR2 SYDVKM. CDR3 length equals 10 residues. Here the CDR3 DNA reads TGCGCCACCGGGGACTACGAGCAGTACTTC. It encodes CATGDYEQYF.

This chain uses TRBV7-2 with TRBJ2-7, with 14 positions matching TRBD2. Germline trimming cut 5 bases from V and 7 bases from J; bases unmatched to any gene: 13. The CDR3 runs to 17 residues. The germline V gene encodes CDR1 SGHTA and CDR2 FQGNSA. The CDR3 DNA reads TGTGCCAGCAGCCTGCCGGGACTAGCGGGAGCTTCTCGAGAGCAGTACTTC. It yields the protein CASSLPGLAGASREQYF.

CDR3 protein: CATSSADTQYF. CDR3 DNA sequence: TGTGCCACCAGTAGCGCAGATACGCAGTATTTT. The chain couples TRBV15 to TRBJ2-3; D might be TRBD2 (5 bases). Germline assignment: CDR1 LNHNV and CDR2 YYDKDF (reference sequence). V was cut by 6 bases and J by 4 bases, with 5 bases left in between. The CDR3 is 11 amino acids.

The chain has TRBV19 and TRBJ2-1, with 12 bases aligning to TRBD2. CDR3 length: 15 residues. CDR1 and CDR2 from the germline V gene are LNHDA and SQIVND (reference sequence). V lost 5 bases to trimming and J lost 14 bases; unmatched junction nucleotides: 13. DNA for the CDR3: TGTGCCAGTAGTTCATCTAGCGGGAGGGCCCTCCCCGAGTTCTTC. This gives the protein CASSSSSGRALPEFF. The variable domain in full, completed from reference TRBV19 and TRBJ2-1, reads DGGITQSPKYLFRKEGQNVTLSCEQNLNHDAMYWYRQDPGQGLRLIYYSQIVNDFQKGDIAEGYSVSREKKESFPLTVTSAQKNPTAFYLCASSSSSGRALPEFFGPGTRLTVL.

V and J are TRBV21-1 and TRBJ2-1; TRBD2 reflects the table's D call only, with no check against the DNA. TRBV21-1 is deemed a pseudogene. There are 21 residues in the CDR3. The CDR3 loop reads CASSNRVLNPETSLSYNEQFF. The CDR3 DNA follows: TGTGCCAGCAGCAATCGCGTTCTAAACCCCGAGACTAGCCTCTCCTACAATGAGCAGTTCTTC.

The gene calls are TRBV6-9 and TRBJ2-1; 11 bases agree with TRBD2. The ends lost 5 bases at V and 4 bases at J; junction bases unmatched: 7. CDR3 size: 16 residues. The V gene's germline CDR1 is MNHGY and CDR2 SVAAGI. CDR3 sequence: CASSNTGTSGYNEQFF. The CDR3 DNA is TGTGCCAGCAGTAATACCGGGACTAGCGGATACAATGAGCAGTTCTTC.

This chain uses TRBV28 with TRBJ1-1, with D possibly matching TRBD1 (6 bases). The CDR3 extends over 13 amino acids. Trimming cost V 5 bases and J 0 bases, with 7 bases left between them. The germline V gene has CDR1 MDHEN and CDR2 SYDVKM. The CDR3 spells CASSGQMNTEAFF. The CDR3 DNA reads as TGTGCCAGCAGTGGACAGATGAACACTGAAGCTTTCTTT.

The V gene is TRBV28, the J gene TRBJ2-1, with 7 bases fitting TRBD1. The V gene's germline CDR1 is MDHEN and CDR2 SYDVKM. The V segment lost 4 bases and the J segment 4 bases; nucleotides outside the gene matches: 10. The CDR3 contains 16 residues. CDR3 nucleotides: TGTGCCAGCAGTTCCTCCGGGACAGCTCTTTACAATGAGCAGTTCTTC. It specifies CASSSSGTALYNEQFF.

Of note for this clone: Sequence at one end of the junction differs from germline and may be a read error. The rearrangement links TRBV2 to TRBJ2-7; D not resolved. This CDR3 spans 15 amino acids. Germline V gene data show CDR1 as SNHLY and CDR2 as FYNNEI. The CDR3 region has the DNA TGTGCCAGCAGTGAAGCGAGTAGAGTTTCCTACGGGCAGTACTTC. Protein sequence: CASSEASRVSYGQYF.

This clone appeared a single time. The chain has TRBV6-6 and TRBJ2-3; possible D gene TRBD2, 6 bases. CDR1 and CDR2 (germline): MNHNY, SVGAGI (reference sequence). The CDR3 has 14 residues. The V end was cut by 4 bases, the J end by 4 bases, with 12 bases between. CDR3 in DNA: TGTGCCAGCAGTTTCCCGGGAGTCGCAGATACGCAGTATTTT. This sequence encodes CASSFPGVADTQYF.

This clone was seen a single time. This chain uses TRBV5-4 with TRBJ2-3, with D possibly matching TRBD2 (7 bases). Looked up from germline, CDR1 is SGHNT and CDR2 is YYREEE (reference sequence). Trimming took 0 bases from V and 4 from J, leaving 12 bases between them. The CDR3 is 15 amino acids. The CDR3 nucleotides are TGTGCCAGCAGCTTGGCCCAGGGGAGGGCAGATACGCAGTATTTT. It yields the protein CASSLAQGRADTQYF.

The chain joins TRBV7-8 to TRBJ1-4; perhaps TRBD1 as D (6 bases). The germline gives CDR1 SGHVS, CDR2 FQNEAQ. The ends were cut back, 1 base at V and 5 bases at J, with 11 bases in the middle. The CDR3 runs to 15 residues. CDR3 loop: CASSLGGGRNEKLFF. The CDR3 DNA reads as TGTGCCAGCAGCTTAGGGGGGGGGCGAAATGAAAAACTGTTTTTT. The full variable domain, rest sourced from reference TRBV7-8 and TRBJ1-4, is GAGVSQSPRYKVAKRGQDVALRCDPISGHVSLFWYQQALGQGPEFLTYFQNEAQLDKSGLPSDRFFAERPEGSVSTLKIQRTQQEDSAVYLCASSLGGGRNEKLFFGSGTQLSVL.

The chain employs TRBV7-9 and TRBJ2-7, with 7 nucleotides matching TRBD1. This CDR3 contains 13 residues. CDR1 is SEHNR and CDR2 is FQNEAQ in the germline V gene (reference sequence). V dropped 5 bases and J dropped 3; count of bases not matched to a gene: 4. In DNA, the CDR3 is TGTGCCAGCAGCACCCGACAGGGCTACGAGCAGTACTTC. This translates into CASSTRQGYEQYF.

V usage is TRBV27 and J usage is TRBJ2-3; 8 positions match TRBD2. The ends lost 5 bases at V and 4 bases at J; junction bases unmatched: 8. The CDR3 spans 15 residues. Germline V gives CDR1 MNHEY, CDR2 SMNVEV (reference sequence). In nucleotides, the CDR3 is TGTGCCAGCAGTCTTGGACTAGCCGGGGCAGATACGCAGTATTTT. Translating gives CASSLGLAGADTQYF.

The chain has TRBV18 and TRBJ1-1; TRBD1 might be the D (6 bases). The length of the CDR3 is 15 residues. With 5 bases removed from V and 4 bases from J, the gap between germline ends came to 17 bases. Germline assignment: CDR1 KGHSH and CDR2 LQKENI. The CDR3: CASSTTAGGPTEAFF. In DNA, the CDR3 is TGTGCCAGCTCAACGACAGCTGGGGGCCCCACTGAAGCTTTCTTT.

The chain recombines TRBV7-2 with TRBJ2-6; 8 bases are a match to TRBD1. The CDR3 spans 17 residues. Germline trimming cut 5 bases from V and 0 bases from J; bases unmatched to any gene: 6. Germline CDR1 is SGHTA and CDR2 is FQGNSA. DNA of the CDR3: TGTGCCAGCAGCCTAAGACAGGGGTCCTCTGGGGCCAACGTCCTGACTTTC. It yields the protein CASSLRQGSSGANVLTF.

J is TRBJ1-2 and V is TRBV19; possibly TRBD1 for D (6 bases). V lost 4 bases and J lost 5, with 17 bases in between. Germline CDR1 reads LNHDA; CDR2 reads SQIVND (reference sequence). This CDR3 contains 15 residues. The CDR3 spells CASSTPGASLYGYTF. Here the CDR3 DNA reads TGTGCCAGTAGTACCCCAGGGGCCTCACTATATGGCTACACCTTC.